Below are 21 T cell receptor beta chains sequenced from a single sample in a study of cytomegalovirus exposure and HLA in healthy donors. Method: immunoSEQ multiplex PCR; TCRdb's copy keeps in-frame clones and lacks some. The sample includes over 85,000 clones, 84% seen only once; the top ten take 12%. The sample taken for sequencing was PBMCs. The source of these receptors is a woman younger than 30 in good health and CMV-seropositive.

The genes are TRBV7-2 and TRBJ2-2; D not certain. V was cut by 5 bases and J by 6 bases, with 10 bases left in between. CDR3 length: 13 residues. Germline CDR1 and CDR2: SGHTA and FQGNSA. CDR3 in amino acids: CASSPIRSGELFF. Here the CDR3 DNA reads TGTGCCAGCAGCCCGATCCGGTCCGGGGAGCTGTTTTTT.

The CDR3 loop reads CASSQNRDRGSGYTF. In DNA, the CDR3 is TGCGCCAGCAGCCAGAACCGGGACAGGGGATCTGGCTACACCTTC. This chain links TRBV4-3 with TRBJ1-2; 10 bases fit TRBD1. Germline CDR1 reads LGHNA; CDR2 reads YSLEER. The CDR3 loop spans 15 amino acids. V shed 3 bases and J 7 bases; nucleotides not matched to a gene: 8.

This sequence joins TRBV10-1 and TRBJ1-1, with D tentatively TRBD1 (5 bases). The germline V gene has CDR1 WNHNN and CDR2 SYGVQD (reference sequence). The V and J ends lost 6 bases and 0 bases respectively, with 14 bases between them. This CDR3 region has 15 residues. The CDR3 region is CASSRTDSLNTEAFF. CDR3 in DNA: TGCGCCAGCAGCCGCACCGACAGCTTGAACACTGAAGCTTTCTTT.

The CDR3 coding sequence is TGTGCCAGTACCGCCCAGGCGAGTTACAATGAGCAGTTCTTC. Residues: CASTAQASYNEQFF. V is TRBV19 and J is TRBJ2-1; no clear D gene. The CDR3 totals 14 residues. CDR1 is LNHDA, CDR2 SQIVND, per germline (reference sequence). V shed 7 bases and J shed 4 bases, with 14 bases lying between them.

The rearrangement links TRBV13 to TRBJ1-1, with TRBD1 identical over 12 bases. Germline assignment: CDR1 PRHDT and CDR2 FYEKMQ (reference sequence). V shed 3 bases, J shed 3 bases, and the junction held 2 bases outside the gene matches. The CDR3 spans 15 residues. The CDR3, as DNA: TGTGCCAGCAGCTTCGGGGACAGGGGGCACACTGAAGCTTTCTTT. As protein: CASSFGDRGHTEAFF. Filled out from reference TRBV13 and TRBJ1-1, the complete variable domain reads AAGVIQSPRHLIKEKRETATLKCYPIPRHDTVYWYQQGPGQDPQFLISFYEKMQSDKGSIPDRFSAQQFSDYHSELNMSSLELGDSALYFCASSFGDRGHTEAFFGQGTRLTVV.

This clone was counted a single time. The gene calls are TRBV6-6 and TRBJ1-3; 8 bases match TRBD1. With V trimmed by 5 bases and J by 1 base, 7 bases remained unmatched. The CDR3 contains 16 residues. Germline assignment: CDR1 MNHNY and CDR2 SVGAGI (reference sequence). Written as DNA, the CDR3 is TGTGCCAGCAGTCCCGGGACAGGCTTTTCTGGAAACACCATATATTTT. Translated: CASSPGTGFSGNTIYF.

The rearrangement links TRBV5-1 to TRBJ2-3, with 7 bases that match TRBD2. V trimming: 4 bases; J trimming: 1 base; junction bases outside the gene matches: 6. Germline V gene sequence: CDR1 SGHRS, CDR2 YFSETQ. This CDR3 region has 15 residues. Here the CDR3 DNA reads TGCGCCAGCAGCCTCCCTGGGGGGGGCACAGATACGCAGTATTTT. Amino acids: CASSLPGGGTDTQYF.

The chain is built from TRBV29-1 and TRBJ2-7; D remains ambiguous. V shed 0 bases and J shed 0 bases, with 12 bases lying between them. Germline V gives CDR1 SQVTM, CDR2 ANQGSEA. The CDR3 extends over 15 amino acids. CDR3 in amino acids: CSVEEHSRTSYEQYF. The CDR3, as DNA: TGCAGCGTTGAAGAGCACTCTAGAACCTCCTACGAGCAGTACTTC.

The J gene is TRBJ2-5, the V gene TRBV19, with TRBD1 as a possible D gene (6 bases). V was cut by 6 bases and J by 11 bases, with 25 bases left in between. This CDR3 region has 15 residues. Germline V gives CDR1 LNHDA, CDR2 SQIVND (reference sequence). The CDR3 is CASRTPQRDTIRQYF. The CDR3 DNA reads as TGTGCCAGTAGGACCCCCCAGAGGGACACCATTCGGCAGTACTTC.

V and J are TRBV6-6 and TRBJ2-7; D perhaps matches TRBD1 (5 bases). Trimming cost V 2 bases and J 2 bases, with 7 bases left between them. The germline CDR1 and CDR2 sequences are MNHNY and SVGAGI (reference sequence). The CDR3 is made up of 13 amino acids. CDR3 amino acids: CASSYLGAYEQYF. Written as DNA, the CDR3 is TGTGCCAGCAGTTACCTAGGGGCCTACGAGCAGTACTTC.

The CDR3 nucleotides are TGTGCCTGGAGTCCGCAGGGTCCAGAAGCTTTCTTT. This codes for CAWSPQGPEAFF. The chain uses TRBV30 and TRBJ1-1; D might be TRBD1 (5 bases). The V and J ends lost 2 bases and 8 bases respectively, with 12 bases between them. The CDR3 runs to 12 residues. CDR1 GTSNPN and CDR2 SVGIG come from the germline V gene (reference sequence).

The chain combines TRBV10-3 with TRBJ1-3; no definite D call. The CDR3 runs 13 residues. Trimming removed 4 bases at V and 3 bases at J, with 7 bases between. Germline-derived CDR1 and CDR2 are ENHRY and SYGVKD. Written as DNA, the CDR3 is TGTGCCATCAGTGGAGAGGGTGGAAACACCATATATTTT. It encodes CAISGEGGNTIYF.

This sequence joins TRBV2 and TRBJ1-1, with D unclear. Germline V lookup: CDR1 SNHLY, CDR2 FYNNEI. The CDR3 is 15 amino acids. Deletions cut 0 bases from V and 4 bases from J, with 12 bases between. The CDR3 coding sequence is TGTGCCAGCAGTGAAGCGCTTGGGTGGAGCACTGAAGCTTTCTTT. This translates into CASSEALGWSTEAFF.

This chain links TRBV6-5 with TRBJ2-7; 8 bases are a match to TRBD1. Germline V gene lookup returns CDR1 MNHEY and CDR2 SVGAGI. The CDR3 runs to 15 residues. J lost 3 bases, V lost 0 bases, and 4 bases had no gene match. Here the CDR3 reads CASSYSGQGFYEQYF. CDR3 sequence (DNA): TGTGCCAGCAGTTACTCAGGACAGGGATTCTACGAGCAGTACTTC.

In its sample, this clone was seen once. The chain recombines TRBV7-8 with TRBJ2-7; D remains unclear. Trimming pared 5 bases from V and 5 bases from J, leaving 19 bases between. In germline, CDR1 is SGHVS, CDR2 FQNEAQ. This CDR3 comprises 15 residues. The CDR3 sequence: CASSLWRFRAHEQYF. Written as DNA, the CDR3 is TGTGCCAGCAGCCTCTGGCGGTTTCGTGCGCACGAGCAGTACTTC.

This chain connects TRBV29-1 to TRBJ1-1; 9 bases match TRBD1. V shed 7 bases, J shed 2 bases, and the junction held 5 bases outside the gene matches. The CDR3 has 13 residues. Germline V CDR1 and CDR2: SQVTM, ANQGSEA. In DNA, the CDR3 is TGCAGCGCTTTGGACAGGGGAAACACTGAAGCTTTCTTT. Protein sequence: CSALDRGNTEAFF.

The gene calls are TRBV7-3 and TRBJ2-2; a possible D gene is TRBD1 (7 bases). CDR3 length: 18 amino acids. V lost 5 bases and J 4 bases, leaving 23 bases between the germline ends. Germline V gene lookup returns CDR1 SGHTA and CDR2 FQGTGA. For the CDR3, the DNA is TGTGCCAGCAGCCCCGAGGGGGCATCCCTGGGGGGCACCGGGGAGCTGTTTTTT. This gives the protein CASSPEGASLGGTGELFF.

The chain recombines TRBV25-1 with TRBJ2-7; no firm D call. Germline V gene sequence: CDR1 MGHDK, CDR2 SYGVNS. V was pared by 8 bases and J by 0 bases, with 8 bases between. This CDR3 region has 12 residues. CDR3 DNA sequence: TGTGCCAGCTATACGAGCTCCTACGAGCAGTACTTC. Protein sequence: CASYTSSYEQYF.

The count of this clone is one. V is TRBV21-1 and J is TRBJ1-2; the D segment call TRBD1 is taken from the table without a DNA check. TRBV21-1 is a listed pseudogene. The CDR3 covers 17 residues. CDR3 nucleotide sequence: TGTGCCAGCAGCACTCCGACAGGGAAAGGGACCAGCTATGGCTACACCTTC. Amino acid sequence: CASSTPTGKGTSYGYTF.

The chain is built from TRBV29-1 and TRBJ2-4; tentatively, D is TRBD2 (5 bases). Trimming stripped 0 bases from V and 7 bases from J, with 7 bases between. This CDR3 has 12 residues. Germline CDR1 reads SQVTM; CDR2 reads ANQGSEA. The CDR3 protein is CSVEDRGNIQYF. The CDR3 DNA reads as TGCAGCGTTGAAGATAGAGGGAACATTCAGTACTTC.

The J gene is TRBJ2-1, the V gene TRBV11-3; tentatively, D is TRBD2 (5 bases). Per germline, CDR1 SGHNT and CDR2 YENEEA. The CDR3 has 12 residues. Trimming left V 2 bases short and J 10 bases short, with 9 bases between. CDR3 bases: TGTGCCAGCAGCTTAAGTTCGGGGGAGCAGTTCTTC. This sequence encodes CASSLSSGEQFF.